This TCR beta chain appears in the sequencing data of a study of CXCR3-negative and CXCR3-positive naive CD8 T cells. Overall study findings and caveats: The study found more hydrophobic TRB CDR3s in CXCR3-positive naive cells than in CXCR3-negative naive cells.

The libraries of TRB cDNA were constructed through 5' RACE using UMI labels. TCRdb reprocessed the 5' RACE reads, keeping one entry per CDR3 protein, no DNA. The sample features about 110,000 distinct CDR3 sequences, with roughly 0.38% in its top ten. CDR1 is SQVTM, CDR2 ANQGSEA, per germline. This CDR3 contains 12 residues. Worth noting for this clonotype: Its antigen is unidentified.

The origin of this receptor is a human donor in good health. Some clones in this sample may be carry-over from other donors' samples. Source material: naive CXCR3+ CD8+ T cells from blood. As for subset: CD45RO-CCR7+CD27+CD95- naive CD8+ T cells expressing CXCR3 (TNR3+). The V call is TRBV29-1, the J call TRBJ2-2. CDR3 residues: CSVEGPTGELFF.